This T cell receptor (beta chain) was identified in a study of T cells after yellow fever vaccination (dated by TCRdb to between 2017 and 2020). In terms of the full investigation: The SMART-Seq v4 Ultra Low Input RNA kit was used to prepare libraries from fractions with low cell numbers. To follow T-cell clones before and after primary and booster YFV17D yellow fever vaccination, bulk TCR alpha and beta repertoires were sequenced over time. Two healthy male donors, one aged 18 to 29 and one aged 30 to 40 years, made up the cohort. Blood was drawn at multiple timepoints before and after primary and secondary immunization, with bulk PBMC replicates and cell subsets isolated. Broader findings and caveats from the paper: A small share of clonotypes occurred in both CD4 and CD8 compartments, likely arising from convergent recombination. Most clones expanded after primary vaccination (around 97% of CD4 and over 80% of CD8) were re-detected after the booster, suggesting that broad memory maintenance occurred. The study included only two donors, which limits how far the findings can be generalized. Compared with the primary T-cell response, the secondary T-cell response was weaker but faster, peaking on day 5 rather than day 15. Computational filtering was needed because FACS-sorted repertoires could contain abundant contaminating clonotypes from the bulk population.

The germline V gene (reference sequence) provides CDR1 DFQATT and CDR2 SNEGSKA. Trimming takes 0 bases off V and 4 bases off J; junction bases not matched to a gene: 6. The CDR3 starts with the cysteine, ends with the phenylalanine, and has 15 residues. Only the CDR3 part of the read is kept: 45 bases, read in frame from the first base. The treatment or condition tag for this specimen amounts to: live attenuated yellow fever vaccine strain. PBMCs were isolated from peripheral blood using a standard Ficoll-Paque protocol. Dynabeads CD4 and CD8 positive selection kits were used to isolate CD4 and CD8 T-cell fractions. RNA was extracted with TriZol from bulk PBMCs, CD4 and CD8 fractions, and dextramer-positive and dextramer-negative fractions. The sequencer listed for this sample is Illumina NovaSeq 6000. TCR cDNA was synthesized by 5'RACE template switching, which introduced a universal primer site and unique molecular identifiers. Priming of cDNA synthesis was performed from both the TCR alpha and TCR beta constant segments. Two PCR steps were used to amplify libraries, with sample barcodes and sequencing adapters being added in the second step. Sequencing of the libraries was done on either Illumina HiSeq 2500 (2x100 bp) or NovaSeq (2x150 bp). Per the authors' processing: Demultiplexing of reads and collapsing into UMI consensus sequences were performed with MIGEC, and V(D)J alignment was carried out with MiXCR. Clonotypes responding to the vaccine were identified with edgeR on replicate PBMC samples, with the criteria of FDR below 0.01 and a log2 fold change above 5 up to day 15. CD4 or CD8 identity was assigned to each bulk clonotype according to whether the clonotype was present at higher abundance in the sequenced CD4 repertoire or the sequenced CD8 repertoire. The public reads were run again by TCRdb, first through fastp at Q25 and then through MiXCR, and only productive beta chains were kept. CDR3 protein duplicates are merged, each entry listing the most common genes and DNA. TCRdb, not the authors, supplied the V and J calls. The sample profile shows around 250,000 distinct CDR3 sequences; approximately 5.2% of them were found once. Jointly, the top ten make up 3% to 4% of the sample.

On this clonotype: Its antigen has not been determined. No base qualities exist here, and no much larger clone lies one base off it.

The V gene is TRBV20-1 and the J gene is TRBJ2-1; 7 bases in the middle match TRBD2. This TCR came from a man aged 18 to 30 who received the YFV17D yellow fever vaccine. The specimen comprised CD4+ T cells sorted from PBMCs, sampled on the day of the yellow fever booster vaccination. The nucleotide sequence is TGCAGTGCTAGAGATTGGGCTAGCGGATACAATGAGCAGTTCTTC. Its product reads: CSARDWASGYNEQFF.